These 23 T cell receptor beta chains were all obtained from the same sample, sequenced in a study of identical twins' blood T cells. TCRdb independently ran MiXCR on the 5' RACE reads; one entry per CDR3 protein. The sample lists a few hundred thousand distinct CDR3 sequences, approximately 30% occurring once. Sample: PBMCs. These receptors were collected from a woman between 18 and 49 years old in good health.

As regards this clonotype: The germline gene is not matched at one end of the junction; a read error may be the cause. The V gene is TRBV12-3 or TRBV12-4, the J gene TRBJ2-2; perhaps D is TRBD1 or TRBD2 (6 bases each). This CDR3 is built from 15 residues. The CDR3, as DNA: TGTGCCGGCAGTTTTGGGGGGCGAAACACCGGGGAGCTGTTTTTT. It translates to CAGSFGGRNTGELFF.

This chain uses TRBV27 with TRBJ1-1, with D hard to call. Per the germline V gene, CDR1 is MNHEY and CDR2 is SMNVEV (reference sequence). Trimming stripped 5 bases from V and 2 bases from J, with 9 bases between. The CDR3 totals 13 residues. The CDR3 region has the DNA TGTGCCAGCAGTCGCACACAAAACACTGAAGCTTTCTTT. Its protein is CASSRTQNTEAFF.

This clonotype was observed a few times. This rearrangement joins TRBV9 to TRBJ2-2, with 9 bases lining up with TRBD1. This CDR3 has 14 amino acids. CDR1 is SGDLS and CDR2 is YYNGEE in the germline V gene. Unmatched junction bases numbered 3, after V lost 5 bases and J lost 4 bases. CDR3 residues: CASSATGGTGELFF. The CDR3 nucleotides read TGTGCCAGCAGTGCGACAGGGGGCACCGGGGAGCTGTTTTTT.

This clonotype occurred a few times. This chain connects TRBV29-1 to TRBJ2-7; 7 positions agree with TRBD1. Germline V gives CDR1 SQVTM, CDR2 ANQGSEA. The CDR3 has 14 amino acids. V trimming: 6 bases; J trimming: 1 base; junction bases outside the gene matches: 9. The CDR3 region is CSVQGTASSYEQYF. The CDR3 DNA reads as TGCAGCGTACAGGGGACAGCTTCTTCCTACGAGCAGTACTTC.

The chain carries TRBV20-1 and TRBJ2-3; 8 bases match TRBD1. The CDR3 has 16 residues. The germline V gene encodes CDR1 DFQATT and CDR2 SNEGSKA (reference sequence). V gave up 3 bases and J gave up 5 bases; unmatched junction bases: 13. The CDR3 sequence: CSASAPRQGPKDTQYF. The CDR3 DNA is TGCAGTGCTAGCGCCCCGAGACAGGGGCCCAAAGATACGCAGTATTTT.

The CDR3 nucleotides are TGTGCCAGCAGCATAGGACTAGCGAGCACAGATACGCAGTATTTT. Residues: CASSIGLASTDTQYF. This chain connects TRBV5-4 to TRBJ2-3, with 9 nucleotides matching TRBD2. The length of the CDR3 is 15 residues. Trimming cost V 4 bases and J 0 bases; bases outside gene matches: 3. Germline V gives CDR1 SGHNT, CDR2 YYREEE (reference sequence).

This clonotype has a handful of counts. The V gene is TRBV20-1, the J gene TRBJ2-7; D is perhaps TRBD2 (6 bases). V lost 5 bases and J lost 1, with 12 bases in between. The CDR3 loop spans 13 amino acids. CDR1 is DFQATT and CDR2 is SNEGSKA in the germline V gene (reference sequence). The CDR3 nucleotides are TGCAGTGCTGGCGGGATTGGGTCCTACGAGCAGTACTTC. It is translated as CSAGGIGSYEQYF.

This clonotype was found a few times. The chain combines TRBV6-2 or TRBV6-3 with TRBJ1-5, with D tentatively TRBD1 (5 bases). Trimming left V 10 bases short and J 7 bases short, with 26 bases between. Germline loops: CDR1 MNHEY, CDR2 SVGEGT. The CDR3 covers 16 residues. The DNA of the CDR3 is TGTGCCACCGATACAGGAGGCTTTACATGGCCGCAGCCCCAGCATTTT. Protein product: CATDTGGFTWPQPQHF.

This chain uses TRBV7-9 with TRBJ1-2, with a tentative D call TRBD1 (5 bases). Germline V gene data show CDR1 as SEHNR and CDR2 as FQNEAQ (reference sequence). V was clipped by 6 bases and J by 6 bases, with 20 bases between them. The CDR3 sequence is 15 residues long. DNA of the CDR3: TGTGCCAGCAGTCCGGGTTTAAGTGACAGAGATGGCTACACCTTC. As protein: CASSPGLSDRDGYTF.

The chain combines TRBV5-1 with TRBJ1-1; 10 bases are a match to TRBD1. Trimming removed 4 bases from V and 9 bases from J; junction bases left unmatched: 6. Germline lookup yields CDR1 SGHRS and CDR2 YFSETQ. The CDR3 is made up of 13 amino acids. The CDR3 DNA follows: TGCGCCAGCAGCCTTCCGGGACAGGGGAAAGCTTTCTTT. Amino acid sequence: CASSLPGQGKAFF.

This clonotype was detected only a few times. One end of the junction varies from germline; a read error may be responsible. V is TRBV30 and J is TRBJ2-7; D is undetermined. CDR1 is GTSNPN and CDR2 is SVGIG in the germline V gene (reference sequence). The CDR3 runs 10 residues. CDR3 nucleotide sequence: TGTGCCTGGAGGATTCCTATTCACCACTTC. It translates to CAWRIPIHHF.

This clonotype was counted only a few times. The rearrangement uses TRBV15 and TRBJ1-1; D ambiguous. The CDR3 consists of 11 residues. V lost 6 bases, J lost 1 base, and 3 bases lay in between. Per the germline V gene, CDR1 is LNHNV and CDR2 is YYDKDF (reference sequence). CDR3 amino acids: CATRTNTEAFF. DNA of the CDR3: TGTGCCACCAGGACGAACACTGAAGCTTTCTTT.

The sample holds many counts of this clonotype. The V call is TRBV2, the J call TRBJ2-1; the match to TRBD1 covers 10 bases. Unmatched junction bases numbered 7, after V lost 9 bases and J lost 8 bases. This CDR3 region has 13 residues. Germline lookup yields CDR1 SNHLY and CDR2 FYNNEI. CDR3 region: CARGRQGAYEQFF. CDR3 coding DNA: TGTGCCAGGGGAAGACAGGGGGCCTATGAGCAGTTCTTC.

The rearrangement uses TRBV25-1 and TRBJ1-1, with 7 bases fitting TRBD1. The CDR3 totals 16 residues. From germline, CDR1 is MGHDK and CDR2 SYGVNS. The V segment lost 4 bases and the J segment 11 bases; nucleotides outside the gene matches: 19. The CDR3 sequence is CASSGFHPGQPSGAFF. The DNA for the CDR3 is TGTGCCAGCAGTGGGTTCCACCCGGGACAGCCTTCGGGGGCTTTCTTT.

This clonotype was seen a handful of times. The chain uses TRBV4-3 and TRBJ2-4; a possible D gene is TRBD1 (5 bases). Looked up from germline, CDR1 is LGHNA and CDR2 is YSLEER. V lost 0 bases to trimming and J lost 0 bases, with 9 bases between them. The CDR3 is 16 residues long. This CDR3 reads CASSQELGLAKNIQYF. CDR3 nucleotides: TGCGCCAGCAGCCAAGAGTTGGGGCTAGCCAAAAACATTCAGTACTTC.

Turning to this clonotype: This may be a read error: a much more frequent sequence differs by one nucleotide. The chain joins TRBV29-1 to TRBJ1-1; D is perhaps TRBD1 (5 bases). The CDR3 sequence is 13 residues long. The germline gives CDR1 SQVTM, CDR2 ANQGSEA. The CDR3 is CSATTGEGTEALF. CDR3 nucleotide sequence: TGCAGCGCCACCACAGGTGAGGGCACTGAAGCTCTCTTT.

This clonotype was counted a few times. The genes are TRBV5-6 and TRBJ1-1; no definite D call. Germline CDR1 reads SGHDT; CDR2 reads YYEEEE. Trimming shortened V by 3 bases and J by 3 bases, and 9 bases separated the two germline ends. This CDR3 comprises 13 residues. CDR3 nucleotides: TGTGCCAGCAGCTCGGTACTACACACTGAAGCTTTCTTT. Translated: CASSSVLHTEAFF.

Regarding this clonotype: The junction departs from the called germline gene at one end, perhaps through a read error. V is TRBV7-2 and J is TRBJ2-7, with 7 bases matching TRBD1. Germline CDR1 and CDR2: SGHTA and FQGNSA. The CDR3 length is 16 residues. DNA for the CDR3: TGTGTCAGCAGGTCTATTTTTACAGGGGCCTCCTACGAGCAGTACTTC. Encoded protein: CVSRSIFTGASYEQYF.

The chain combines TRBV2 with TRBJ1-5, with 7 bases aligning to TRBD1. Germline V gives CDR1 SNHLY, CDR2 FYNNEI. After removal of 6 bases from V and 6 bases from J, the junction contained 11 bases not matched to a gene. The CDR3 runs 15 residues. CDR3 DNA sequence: TGTGCCAGCAGAGAGACAGGGCTTTTTGGTCAGCCCCAGCATTTT. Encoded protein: CASRETGLFGQPQHF.

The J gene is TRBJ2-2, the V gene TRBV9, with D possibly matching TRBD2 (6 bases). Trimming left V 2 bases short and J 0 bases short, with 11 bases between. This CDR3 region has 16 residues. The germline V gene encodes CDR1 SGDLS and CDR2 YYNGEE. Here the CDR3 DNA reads TGTGCCAGCAGCGTGATTAGCGGCGCGAACACCGGGGAGCTGTTTTTT. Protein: CASSVISGANTGELFF.

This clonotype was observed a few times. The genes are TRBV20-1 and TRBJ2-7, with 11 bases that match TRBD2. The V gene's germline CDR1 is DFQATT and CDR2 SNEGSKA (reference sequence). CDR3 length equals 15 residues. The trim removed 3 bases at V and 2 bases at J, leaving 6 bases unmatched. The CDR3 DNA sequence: TGCAGTGCTAGGCCCGGGACTAGCGGAACCTACGAGCAGTACTTC. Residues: CSARPGTSGTYEQYF.

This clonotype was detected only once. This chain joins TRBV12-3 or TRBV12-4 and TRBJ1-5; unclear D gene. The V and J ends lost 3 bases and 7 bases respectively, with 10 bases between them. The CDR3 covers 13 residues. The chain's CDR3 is CASSLDGKQPQHF. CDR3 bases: TGTGCCAGCAGTTTGGATGGGAAACAGCCCCAGCATTTT.

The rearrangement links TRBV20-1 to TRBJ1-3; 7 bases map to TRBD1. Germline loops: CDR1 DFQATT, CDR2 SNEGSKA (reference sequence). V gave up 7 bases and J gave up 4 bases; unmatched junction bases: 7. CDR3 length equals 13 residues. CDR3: CSVKGASGNTIYF. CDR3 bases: TGCAGTGTGAAGGGGGCATCAGGAAACACCATATATTTT.